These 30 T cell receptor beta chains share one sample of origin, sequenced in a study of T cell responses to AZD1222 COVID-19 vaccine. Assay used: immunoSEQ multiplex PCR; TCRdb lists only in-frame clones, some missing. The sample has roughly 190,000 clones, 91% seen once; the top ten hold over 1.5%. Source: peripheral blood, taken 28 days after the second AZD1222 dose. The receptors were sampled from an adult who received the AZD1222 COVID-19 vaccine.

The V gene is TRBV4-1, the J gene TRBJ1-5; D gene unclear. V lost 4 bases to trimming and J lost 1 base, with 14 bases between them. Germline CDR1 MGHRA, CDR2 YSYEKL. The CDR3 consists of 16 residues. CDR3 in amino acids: CASSPREGISNQPQHF. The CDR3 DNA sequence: TGCGCCAGCAGCCCAAGGGAAGGGATAAGCAATCAGCCCCAGCATTTT.

CDR3 sequence reads: CASSEAGRQKGQPQHF. CDR3 nucleotide sequence: TGTGCCAGCAGTGAAGCGGGACGGCAAAAAGGTCAGCCCCAGCATTTT. The genes are TRBV6-1 and TRBJ1-5; maybe TRBD1 (5 bases). V dropped 0 bases and J dropped 6 bases, with 15 bases sitting between them. The CDR3 sequence is 16 residues long. Germline values: CDR1 MNHNS, CDR2 SASEGT.

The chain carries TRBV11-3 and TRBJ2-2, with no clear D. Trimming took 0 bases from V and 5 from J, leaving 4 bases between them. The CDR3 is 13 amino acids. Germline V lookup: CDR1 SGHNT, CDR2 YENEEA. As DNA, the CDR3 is TGTGCCAGCAGCTTAGAGAGGACCGGGGAGCTGTTTTTT. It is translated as CASSLERTGELFF.

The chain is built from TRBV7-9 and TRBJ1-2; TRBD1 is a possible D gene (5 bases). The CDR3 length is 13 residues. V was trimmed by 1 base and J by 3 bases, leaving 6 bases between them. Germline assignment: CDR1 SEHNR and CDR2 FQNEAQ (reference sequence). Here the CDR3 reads CASSLEQDYGYTF. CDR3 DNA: TGTGCCAGCAGCTTAGAACAGGACTATGGCTACACCTTC.

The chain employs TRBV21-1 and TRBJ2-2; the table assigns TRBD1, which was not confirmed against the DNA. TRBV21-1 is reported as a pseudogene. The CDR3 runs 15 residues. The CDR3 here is CASSDEGANTGELFF. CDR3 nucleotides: TGTGCCAGCTCCGACGAGGGGGCGAACACCGGGGAGCTGTTTTTT.

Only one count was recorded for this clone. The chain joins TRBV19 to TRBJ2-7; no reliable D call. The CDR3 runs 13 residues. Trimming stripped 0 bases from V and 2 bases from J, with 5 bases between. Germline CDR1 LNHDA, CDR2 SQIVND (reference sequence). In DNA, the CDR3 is TGTGCCAGTAGTATAGATCCGGCCTACGAGCAGTACTTC. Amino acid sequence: CASSIDPAYEQYF. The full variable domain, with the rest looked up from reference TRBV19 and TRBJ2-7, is DGGITQSPKYLFRKEGQNVTLSCEQNLNHDAMYWYRQDPGQGLRLIYYSQIVNDFQKGDIAEGYSVSREKKESFPLTVTSAQKNPTAFYLCASSIDPAYEQYFGPGTRLTVT.

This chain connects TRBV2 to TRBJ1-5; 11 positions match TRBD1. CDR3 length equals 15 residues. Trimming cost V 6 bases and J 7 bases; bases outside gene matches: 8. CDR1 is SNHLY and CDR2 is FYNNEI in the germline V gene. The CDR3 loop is CASSVDRGLGQPQHF. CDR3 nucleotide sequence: TGTGCCAGCAGCGTGGACAGGGGGCTTGGGCAGCCCCAGCATTTT. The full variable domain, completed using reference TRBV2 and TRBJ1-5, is EPEVTQTPSHQVTQMGQEVILRCVPISNHLYFYWYRQILGQKVEFLVSFYNNEISEKSEIFDDQFSVERPDGSNFTLKIRSTKLEDSAMYFCASSVDRGLGQPQHFGDGTRLSIL.

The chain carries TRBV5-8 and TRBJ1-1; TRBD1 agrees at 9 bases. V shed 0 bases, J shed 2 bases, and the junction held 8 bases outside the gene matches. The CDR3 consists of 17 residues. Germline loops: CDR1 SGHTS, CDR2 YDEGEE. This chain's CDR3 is CASSLAEGDRENTEAFF. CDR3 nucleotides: TGTGCCAGCAGCTTGGCCGAGGGGGACAGGGAAAACACTGAAGCTTTCTTT.

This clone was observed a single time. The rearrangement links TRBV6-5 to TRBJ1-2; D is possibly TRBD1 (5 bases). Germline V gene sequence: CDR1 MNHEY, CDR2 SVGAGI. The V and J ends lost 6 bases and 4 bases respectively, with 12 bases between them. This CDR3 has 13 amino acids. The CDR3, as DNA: TGTGCCAGCAGACAAACAGGTGCCTATGGCTACACCTTC. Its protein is CASRQTGAYGYTF.

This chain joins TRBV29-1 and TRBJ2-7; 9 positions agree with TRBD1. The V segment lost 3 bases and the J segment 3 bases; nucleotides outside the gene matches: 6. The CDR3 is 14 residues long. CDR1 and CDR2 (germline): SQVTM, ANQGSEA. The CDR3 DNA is TGCAGCGTTGAGTCGGGACAGGGTGGCTACGAGCAGTACTTC. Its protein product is CSVESGQGGYEQYF.

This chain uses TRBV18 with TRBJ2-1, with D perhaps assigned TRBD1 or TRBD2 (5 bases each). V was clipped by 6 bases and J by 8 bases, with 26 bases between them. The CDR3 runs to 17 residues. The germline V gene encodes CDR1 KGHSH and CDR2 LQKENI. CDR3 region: CASSPHRTGTSRDEQFF. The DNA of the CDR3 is TGTGCCAGCTCTCCCCACCGGACGGGGACGTCTAGGGATGAGCAGTTCTTC.

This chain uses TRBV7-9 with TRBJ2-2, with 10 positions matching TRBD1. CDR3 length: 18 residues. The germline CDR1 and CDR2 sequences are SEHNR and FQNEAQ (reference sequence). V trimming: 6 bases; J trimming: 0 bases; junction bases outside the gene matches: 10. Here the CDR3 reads CASRSGTGAEANTGELFF. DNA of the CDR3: TGTGCCAGCAGGTCCGGGACAGGGGCCGAGGCGAACACCGGGGAGCTGTTTTTT.

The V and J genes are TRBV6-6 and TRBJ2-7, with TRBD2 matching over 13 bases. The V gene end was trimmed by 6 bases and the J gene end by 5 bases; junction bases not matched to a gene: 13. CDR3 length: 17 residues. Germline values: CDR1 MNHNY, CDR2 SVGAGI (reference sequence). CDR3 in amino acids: CASSRGLAGALRDEQYF. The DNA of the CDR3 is TGTGCCAGCAGCCGAGGACTAGCGGGAGCACTACGGGACGAGCAGTACTTC.

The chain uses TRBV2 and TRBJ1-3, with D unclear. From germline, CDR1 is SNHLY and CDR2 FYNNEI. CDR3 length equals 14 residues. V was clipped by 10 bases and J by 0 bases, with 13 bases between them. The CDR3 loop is CATLDRDSGNTIYF. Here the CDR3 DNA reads TGTGCCACCCTTGACCGAGACTCTGGAAACACCATATATTTT.

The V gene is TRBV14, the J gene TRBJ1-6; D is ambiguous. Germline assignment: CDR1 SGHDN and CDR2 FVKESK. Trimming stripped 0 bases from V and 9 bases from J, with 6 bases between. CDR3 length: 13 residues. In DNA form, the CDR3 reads TGTGCCAGCAGCCAAGATCCAGGTTCACCCCTCCACTTT. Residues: CASSQDPGSPLHF.

CDR3 DNA: TGTGCCAGCAGTCCTCAAGGGGGGCAGGGCAATCAGCCCCAGCATTTT. Translation: CASSPQGGQGNQPQHF. The chain combines TRBV7-2 with TRBJ1-5; D may be TRBD1 (6 bases). Trimming left V 6 bases short and J 2 bases short, with 17 bases between. The CDR3 sequence is 16 residues long. Germline V lookup: CDR1 SGHTA, CDR2 FQGNSA. Full variable domain (remainder filled in from reference TRBV7-2 and TRBJ1-5): GAGVSQSPSNKVTEKGKDVELRCDPISGHTALYWYRQSLGQGLEFLIYFQGNSAPDKSGLPSDRFSAERTGGSVSTLTIQRTQQEDSAVYLCASSPQGGQGNQPQHFGDGTRLSIL.

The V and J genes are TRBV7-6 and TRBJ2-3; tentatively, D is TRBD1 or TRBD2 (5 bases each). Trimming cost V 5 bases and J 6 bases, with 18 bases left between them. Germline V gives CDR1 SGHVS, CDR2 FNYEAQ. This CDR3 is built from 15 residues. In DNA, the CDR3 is TGTGCCAGCAGCACCTCCGGGACCCTAGGGGATACGCAGTATTTT. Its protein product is CASSTSGTLGDTQYF. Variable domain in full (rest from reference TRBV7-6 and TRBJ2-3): GAGVSQSPRYKVTKRGQDVALRCDPISGHVSLYWYRQALGQGPEFLTYFNYEAQQDKSGLPNDRFSAERPEGSISTLTIQRTEQRDSAMYRCASSTSGTLGDTQYFGPGTRLTVL.

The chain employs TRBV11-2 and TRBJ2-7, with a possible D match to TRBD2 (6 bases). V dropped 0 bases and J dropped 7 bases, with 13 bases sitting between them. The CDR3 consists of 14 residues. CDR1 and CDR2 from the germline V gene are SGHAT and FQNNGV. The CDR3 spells CASSLDPAGREQYF. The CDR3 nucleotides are TGTGCCAGCAGCTTAGATCCTGCGGGGAGGGAGCAGTACTTC.

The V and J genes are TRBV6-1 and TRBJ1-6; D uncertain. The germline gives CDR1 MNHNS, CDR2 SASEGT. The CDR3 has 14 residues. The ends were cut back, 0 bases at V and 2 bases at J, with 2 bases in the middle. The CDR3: CASSEAPYNSPLHF. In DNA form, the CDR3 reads TGTGCCAGCAGTGAAGCGCCCTATAATTCACCCCTCCACTTT.

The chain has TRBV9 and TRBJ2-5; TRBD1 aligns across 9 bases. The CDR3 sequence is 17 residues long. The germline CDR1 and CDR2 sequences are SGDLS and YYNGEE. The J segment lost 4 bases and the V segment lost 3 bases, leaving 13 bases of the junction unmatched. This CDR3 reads CASSASPGTGMGETQYF. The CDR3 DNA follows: TGTGCCAGCAGCGCGTCCCCCGGGACAGGGATGGGAGAGACCCAGTACTTC.

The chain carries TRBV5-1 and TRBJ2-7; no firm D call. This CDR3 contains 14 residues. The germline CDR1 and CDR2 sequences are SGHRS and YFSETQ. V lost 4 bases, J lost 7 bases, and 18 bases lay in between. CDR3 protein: CASSQAGSHGEQYF. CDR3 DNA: TGCGCCAGCAGCCAGGCCGGGTCCCACGGGGAGCAGTACTTC.

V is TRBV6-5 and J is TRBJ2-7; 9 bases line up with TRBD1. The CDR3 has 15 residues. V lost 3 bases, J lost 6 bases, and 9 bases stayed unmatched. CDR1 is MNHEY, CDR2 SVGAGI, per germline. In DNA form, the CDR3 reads TGTGCCAGCAGTTATTTAGGGACAGGGATTCGCGAGCAGTACTTC. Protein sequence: CASSYLGTGIREQYF.

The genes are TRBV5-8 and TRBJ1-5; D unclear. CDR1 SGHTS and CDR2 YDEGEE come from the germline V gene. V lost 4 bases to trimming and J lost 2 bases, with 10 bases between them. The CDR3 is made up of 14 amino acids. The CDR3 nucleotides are TGTGCCAGCAGCCTGGGGTTCCGCAATCAGCCCCAGCATTTT. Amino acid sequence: CASSLGFRNQPQHF.

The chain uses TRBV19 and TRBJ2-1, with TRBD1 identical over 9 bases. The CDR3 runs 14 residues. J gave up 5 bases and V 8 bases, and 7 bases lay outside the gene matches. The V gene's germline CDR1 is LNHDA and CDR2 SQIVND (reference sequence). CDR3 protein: CASSEGTGHNEQFF. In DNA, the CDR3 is TGTGCCAGTTCGGAAGGGACAGGGCACAATGAGCAGTTCTTC.

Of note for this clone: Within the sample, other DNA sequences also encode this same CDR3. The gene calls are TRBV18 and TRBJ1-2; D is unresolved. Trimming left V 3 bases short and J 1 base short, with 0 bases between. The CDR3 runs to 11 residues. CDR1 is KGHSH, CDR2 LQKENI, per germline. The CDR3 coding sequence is TGTGCCAGCTCACCTAACTATGGCTACACCTTC. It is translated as CASSPNYGYTF.

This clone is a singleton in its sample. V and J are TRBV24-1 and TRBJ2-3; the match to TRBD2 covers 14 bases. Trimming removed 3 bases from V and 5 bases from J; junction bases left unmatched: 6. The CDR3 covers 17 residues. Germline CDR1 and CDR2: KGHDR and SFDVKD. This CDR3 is CATSDPGTSGRQDTQYF. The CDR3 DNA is TGTGCCACCAGTGATCCCGGGACTAGCGGGAGACAAGATACGCAGTATTTT.

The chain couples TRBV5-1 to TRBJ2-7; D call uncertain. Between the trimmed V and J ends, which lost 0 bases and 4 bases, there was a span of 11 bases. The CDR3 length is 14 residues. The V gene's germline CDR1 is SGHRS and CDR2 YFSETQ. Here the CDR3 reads CASSLVQAPYEQYF. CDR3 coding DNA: TGCGCCAGCAGCTTGGTGCAGGCGCCGTACGAGCAGTACTTC. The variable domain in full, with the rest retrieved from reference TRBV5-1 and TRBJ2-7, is KAGVTQTPRYLIKTRGQQVTLSCSPISGHRSVSWYQQTPGQGLQFLFEYFSETQRNKGNFPGRFSGRQFSNSRSEMNVSTLELGDSALYLCASSLVQAPYEQYFGPGTRLTVT.

The CDR3 sequence: CASSQGVGPGNTIYF. The CDR3 nucleotides read TGTGCCAGCAGCCAAGGGGTGGGGCCGGGAAACACCATATATTTT. The rearrangement joins TRBV4-2 to TRBJ1-3, with a weak D call TRBD1 (5 bases). Germline assignment: CDR1 LGHNA and CDR2 YNFKEQ. The CDR3 is made up of 15 amino acids. The ends were cut back, 1 base at V and 4 bases at J, with 11 bases in the middle.

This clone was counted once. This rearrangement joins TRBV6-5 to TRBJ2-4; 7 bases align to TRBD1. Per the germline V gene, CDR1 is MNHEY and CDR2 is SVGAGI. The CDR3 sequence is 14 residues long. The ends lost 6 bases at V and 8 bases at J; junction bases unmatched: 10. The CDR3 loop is CASRAPGGRDIQYF. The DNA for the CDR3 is TGTGCCAGCAGGGCCCCAGGGGGTCGGGACATTCAGTACTTC.

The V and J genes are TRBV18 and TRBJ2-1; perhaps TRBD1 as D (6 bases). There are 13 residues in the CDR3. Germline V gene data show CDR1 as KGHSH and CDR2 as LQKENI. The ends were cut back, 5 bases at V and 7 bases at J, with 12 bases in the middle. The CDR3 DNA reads TGTGCCAGCTCAACGCAACAGGGTAATGAGCAGTTCTTC. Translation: CASSTQQGNEQFF.